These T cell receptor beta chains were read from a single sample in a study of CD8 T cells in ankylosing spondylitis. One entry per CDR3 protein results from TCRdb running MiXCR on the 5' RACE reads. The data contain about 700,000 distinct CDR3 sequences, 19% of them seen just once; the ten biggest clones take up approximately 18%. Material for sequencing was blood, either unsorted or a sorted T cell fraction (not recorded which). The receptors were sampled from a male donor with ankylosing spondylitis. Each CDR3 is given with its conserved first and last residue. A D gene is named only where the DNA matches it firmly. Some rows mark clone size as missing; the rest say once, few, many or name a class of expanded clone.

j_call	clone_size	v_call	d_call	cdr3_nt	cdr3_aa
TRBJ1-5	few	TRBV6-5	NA	TGTGCCAGCAGTTCCCCCGGAGAGGGACCGGGGGGGGAGCCCCAGCATTTT	CASSSPGEGPGGEPQHF
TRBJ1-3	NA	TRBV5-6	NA	TGTGCCAGCAGCTTCAGGGTATCTGGAAACACCATATATTTT	CASSFRVSGNTIYF
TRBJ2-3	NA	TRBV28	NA	TGTGCCAGCAGTCCCCCTTCTCCGATTAGTACGCAGTATTTT	CASSPPSPISTQYF
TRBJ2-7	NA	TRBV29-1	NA	TGCAGCGTTGAATTTAAGCCCTACGAGCAGTACTTC	CSVEFKPYEQYF
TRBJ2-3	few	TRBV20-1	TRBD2	TGCAGTGCTAGAGGGACTAGCGGCCTCACAGATACGCAGTATTTT	CSARGTSGLTDTQYF
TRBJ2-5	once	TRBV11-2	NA	TGTGCCAGCAGCTTAGGCCACGCCACAGGGAGCTATCAAGAGACCCAGTACTTC	CASSLGHATGSYQETQYF
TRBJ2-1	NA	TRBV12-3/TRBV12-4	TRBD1	TGTGCCAGCAGTCCCGGACAGGGGGTCTACAATGAGCAGTTCTTC	CASSPGQGVYNEQFF
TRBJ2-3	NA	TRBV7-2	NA	TGTGCCAGCAGCTTAGTAGCGGACGTCACAGATACGCAGTATTTT	CASSLVADVTDTQYF
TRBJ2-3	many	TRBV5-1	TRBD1	TGCGCCAGCAGGTCACGGACCGGGACAGGGGTGACAGATACGCAGTATTTT	CASRSRTGTGVTDTQYF
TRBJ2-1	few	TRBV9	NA	TGTGCCAGCAGCCCCCTGGGAAGCGGAAACCCCTACAATGAGCAGTTCTTC	CASSPLGSGNPYNEQFF
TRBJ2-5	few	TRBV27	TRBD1	TGTGCCAGCAGTCTAACAGCCGGGACAGGGGTCGGGGAGACCCAGTACTTC	CASSLTAGTGVGETQYF
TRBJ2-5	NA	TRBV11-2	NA	TGTGCCAGCAGATCCCAGGGATCCGGGATCCAAGAGACCCAGTACTTC	CASRSQGSGIQETQYF
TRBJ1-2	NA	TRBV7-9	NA	TGTGCCAGCAGCAAGGACACCTCTAACTATGGCTACACCTTC	CASSKDTSNYGYTF
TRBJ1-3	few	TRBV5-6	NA	TGTGCCAGCAGCTATTACGGGGCGCGGTATGGAAACACCATATATTTT	CASSYYGARYGNTIYF
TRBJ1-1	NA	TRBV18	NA	TGTGCCAGCTCACCAAAATCTGGGAGGGACACTGAAGCTTTCTTT	CASSPKSGRDTEAFF
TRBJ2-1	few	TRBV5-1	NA	TGCGCCAGCAGCCCCCGACCAGGCTACAATGAGCAGTTCTTC	CASSPRPGYNEQFF
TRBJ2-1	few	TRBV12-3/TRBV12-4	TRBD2	TGTGCCAGCAGCGGACTAGCGGGAGGGGGTTGGAATGAGCAGTTCTTC	CASSGLAGGGWNEQFF
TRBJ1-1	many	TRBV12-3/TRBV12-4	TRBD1	TGTGCCAGCAGCTCTCAGGGGGTAGGCACTGAAGCTTTCTTT	CASSSQGVGTEAFF
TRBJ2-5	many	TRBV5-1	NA	TGCGCCAGCAGCTTGGTCAGCGGAAATAAAGGAGAGACCCAGTACTTC	CASSLVSGNKGETQYF
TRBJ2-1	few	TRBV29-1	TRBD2	TGCAGCGTTGATGGGCTAGCGGGAGGGTCGTCCTACAATGAGCAGTTCTTC	CSVDGLAGGSSYNEQFF
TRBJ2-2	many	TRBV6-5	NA	TGTGCCAGCAGTTACTTCCAGGCGACCGGGGAGCTGTTTTTT	CASSYFQATGELFF
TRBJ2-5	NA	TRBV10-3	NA	TGTGCCATCAGGAAGACAGGAGAGGAGACCCAGTACTTC	CAIRKTGEETQYF
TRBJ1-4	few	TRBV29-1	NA	TGCAGCGCCTGGGGCGGGGGCAAAAATGAAAAACTGTTTTTT	CSAWGGGKNEKLFF
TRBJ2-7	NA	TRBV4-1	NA	TGCGCCAGCACGAGCGAGCAGTACTTC	CASTSEQYF
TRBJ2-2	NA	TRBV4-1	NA	TGTGCCAGCAGCCCCCCGGGGGCCGGGGAGCTGTTTTTT	CASSPPGAGELFF
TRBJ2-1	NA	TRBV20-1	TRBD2	TGCAGTGCTCCCCAGCGGGGGGCCCCCTTAAATGAGCAGTTCTTC	CSAPQRGAPLNEQFF
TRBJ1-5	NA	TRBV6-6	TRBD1	TGTGCCAGCAGTACCAGGGGGCATCAGCCCCAGCATTTT	CASSTRGHQPQHF
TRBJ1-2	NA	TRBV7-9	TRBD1	TGTGCCAGCATCCGACAGGGGGCTCCCTATGGCTACACCTTC	CASIRQGAPYGYTF
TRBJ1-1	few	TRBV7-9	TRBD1	TGTGCCAGCAGCGACAGGGGGAGTAACACTGAAGCTTTCTTT	CASSDRGSNTEAFF
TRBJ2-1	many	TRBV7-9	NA	TGTGCCAGCAGCTTAGACGGACGAGATGAGCAGTTCTTC	CASSLDGRDEQFF
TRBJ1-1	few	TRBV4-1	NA	TGCGCCAGCAGCCAAGTATCCCCGGCCACTGAAGCTTTCTTT	CASSQVSPATEAFF
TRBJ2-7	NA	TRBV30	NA	TGTGCCTGGAGTGTACCGGGTAGGTACGAGCAGTACTTC	CAWSVPGRYEQYF
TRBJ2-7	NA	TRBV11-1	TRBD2	TGTGCCAGCAGCTCCCGTGGGACTAGCGGAACCTACGAGCAGTACTTC	CASSSRGTSGTYEQYF
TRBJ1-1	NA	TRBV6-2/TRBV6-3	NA	TGTGCCAGCAGCCGCCCTGACAGGCCTGAAGCTTTCTTT	CASSRPDRPEAFF
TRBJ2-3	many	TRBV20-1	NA	TGCAGTGCCCCGTCGCGCGGGGACCACACAGATACGCAGTATTTT	CSAPSRGDHTDTQYF
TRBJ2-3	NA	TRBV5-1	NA	TGCGCCAGCAGCCCATCACAGGGAATCACAGATACGCAGTATTTT	CASSPSQGITDTQYF
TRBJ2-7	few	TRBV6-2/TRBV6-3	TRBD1	TGTGCCAGCAGTTTGACAGGGTGGAAGTCCTACGAGCAGTACTTC	CASSLTGWKSYEQYF
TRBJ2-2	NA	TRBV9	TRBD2	TGTGCCAGCAGCGTAGGGCTAGCGGGAGCGAACACCGGGGAGCTGTTTTTT	CASSVGLAGANTGELFF
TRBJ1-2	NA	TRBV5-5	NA	TGTGCCAGCAGTTGGGCGATGGGGACTAACTATGGCTACACCTTC	CASSWAMGTNYGYTF
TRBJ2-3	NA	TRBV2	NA	TGTGCCAGCAAAAGACCTAGCACAGATACGCAGTATTTT	CASKRPSTDTQYF
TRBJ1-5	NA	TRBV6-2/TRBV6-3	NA	TGTGCCAGCAGTTACTCTGACAGGCTCAATCAGCCCCAGCATTTT	CASSYSDRLNQPQHF
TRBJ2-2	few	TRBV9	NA	TGTGCCAGCAGCGGGACAGCCACCGGGGAGCTGTTTTTT	CASSGTATGELFF
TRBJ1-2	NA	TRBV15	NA	TGTGCCACCAGCAGAGATTCGGGGGGGGCTAACTATGGCTACACCTTC	CATSRDSGGANYGYTF
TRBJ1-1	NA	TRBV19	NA	TGTGCCAGTAGTGTCACAGGGTCGATCCCTGAAGCTTTCTTT	CASSVTGSIPEAFF
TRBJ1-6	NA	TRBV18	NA	TGTGCCAGCTCACCGGCCGGGAATTCACCCCTCCACTTT	CASSPAGNSPLHF
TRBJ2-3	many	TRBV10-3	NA	TGTGCCATCAGCGAGACAGCGTACACAGATACGCAGTATTTT	CAISETAYTDTQYF
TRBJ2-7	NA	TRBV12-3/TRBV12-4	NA	TGTGCCAGCAGCTCCCTTACAGGGAAGGCCTACGAGCAGTACTTC	CASSSLTGKAYEQYF
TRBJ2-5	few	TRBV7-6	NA	TGTGCCAGCAGCACTAGCACCCAAGAGACCCAGTACTTC	CASSTSTQETQYF
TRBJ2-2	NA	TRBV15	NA	TGTGCCACCAGCAGTGTCACCGGGGACACCGGGGAGCTGTTTTTT	CATSSVTGDTGELFF
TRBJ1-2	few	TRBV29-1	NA	TGCAGCGTCGAGGATGCTCGGCGTGGCTACACCTTC	CSVEDARRGYTF
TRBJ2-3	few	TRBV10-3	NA	TGTGCCATCAGTGAGGACAGCGGCACAGATACGCAGTATTTT	CAISEDSGTDTQYF
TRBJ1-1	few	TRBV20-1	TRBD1	TGCAGTGCCCTGACAGGGGAAGCTTTCTTT	CSALTGEAFF
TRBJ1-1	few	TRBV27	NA	TGTGCCAGCAGTCTACGATCACGAGGGGGGTCGAACACTGAAGCTTTCTTT	CASSLRSRGGSNTEAFF
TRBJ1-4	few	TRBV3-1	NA	TGTGCCAGCAGCCAAGACAGGGCTGAAAAACTGTTTTTT	CASSQDRAEKLFF
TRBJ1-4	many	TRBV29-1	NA	TGCAGCGTTGAGATTTTCGGCACAGGGATGAATGAAAAACTGTTTTTT	CSVEIFGTGMNEKLFF
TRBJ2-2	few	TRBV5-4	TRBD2	TGTGCCAGCAAAATCGGGACTAGCGGCCCCAACACCGGGGAGCTGTTTTTT	CASKIGTSGPNTGELFF
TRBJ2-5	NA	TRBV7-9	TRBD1	TGTGCCAGCAGCTTAAAGGGGGCTTTAGAGACCCTGTACTTC	CASSLKGALETLYF
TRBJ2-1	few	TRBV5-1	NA	TGCGCCAGCAGCCCGGACAGTGGGGCTTACAATGAGCAGTTCTTC	CASSPDSGAYNEQFF
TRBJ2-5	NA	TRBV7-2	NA	TGTGCCAGCAGCTTAGAGGGCGGGGCTCCTCAGTACTTC	CASSLEGGAPQYF